Below are 12 T cell receptor beta chains sequenced from a single sample in a study of shared clonotypes between healthy human individuals. Some clones are missing from TCRdb's copy, which holds only in-frame ones; the method was immunoSEQ multiplex PCR. The sample holds roughly 170,000 clones; approximately 61% are singletons and the top ten take 8% to 13%. Sequencing was carried out using memory CD4+ T cells sorted from blood. Subset: CD45RA-negative fraction. These receptors all stem from a man under 40 in good health.

There are many counts of this clone. The CDR3 sequence is CSVRDRGGNQPQHF. The CDR3 nucleotides read TGCAGCGTTCGGGACAGGGGAGGCAATCAGCCCCAGCATTTT. The chain employs TRBV29-1 and TRBJ1-5; 10 bases are a match to TRBD1. V dropped 5 bases and J dropped 2; count of bases not matched to a gene: 3. Germline V gene sequence: CDR1 SQVTM, CDR2 ANQGSEA. The CDR3 is 14 residues long.

Ten or more counts support this clone. The gene calls are TRBV21-1 and TRBJ2-1; the D segment call TRBD1 is taken from the table without a DNA check. TRBV21-1 is described as a pseudogene. The CDR3 totals 14 residues. The CDR3, as DNA: TGTGCCAGCAGCAACAGGGACAGCGCCAATGAGCAGTTCTTC. The encoded protein is CASSNRDSANEQFF.

J is TRBJ2-7 and V is TRBV5-1, with D hard to call. The V and J ends lost 1 base and 4 bases respectively, with 9 bases between them. Germline CDR1 and CDR2: SGHRS and YFSETQ. This CDR3 is 13 amino acids long. CDR3 DNA sequence: TGCGCCAGCAGCTTGTCGGGCCGGTACGAGCAGTACTTC. Encoded protein: CASSLSGRYEQYF.

The rearrangement joins TRBV5-1 to TRBJ2-1; no definite D call. The V and J ends lost 2 bases and 5 bases respectively, with 8 bases between them. Germline CDR1 is SGHRS and CDR2 is YFSETQ. CDR3 length: 13 residues. The CDR3 loop is CASSLAGHNEQFF. CDR3 DNA sequence: TGCGCCAGCAGCTTAGCAGGCCACAATGAGCAGTTCTTC. Supplemented by reference TRBV5-1 and TRBJ2-1, the full variable domain reads KAGVTQTPRYLIKTRGQQVTLSCSPISGHRSVSWYQQTPGQGLQFLFEYFSETQRNKGNFPGRFSGRQFSNSRSEMNVSTLELGDSALYLCASSLAGHNEQFFGPGTRLTVL.

This clone was seen just once. The J gene is TRBJ2-1, the V gene TRBV11-1, with TRBD1 matching over 9 bases. The germline CDR1 and CDR2 sequences are SGHAT and FQDESV (reference sequence). This CDR3 region has 15 residues. The trim removed 5 bases at V and 4 bases at J, leaving 6 bases unmatched. In nucleotides, the CDR3 is TGTGCCAGCAGCCGGGGACAGGGAAATTACAATGAGCAGTTCTTC. Translation: CASSRGQGNYNEQFF.

V is TRBV9 and J is TRBJ2-7, with TRBD2 matching over 7 bases. The junction had 14 bases not matched to a gene; V was cut back by 4 bases and J by 7 bases. The CDR3 is made up of 15 amino acids. Germline V gene lookup returns CDR1 SGDLS and CDR2 YYNGEE. CDR3 in DNA: TGTGCCAGCAGCCCCCGGGACTACCTCCCGGGAGAGCAGTACTTC. Translated: CASSPRDYLPGEQYF.

With respect to this clone: At one end the junction does not follow the germline gene, possibly because of a read error. The chain has TRBV7-7 and TRBJ2-3; D assignment may be TRBD1 or TRBD2 (5 bases each). The CDR3 has 14 amino acids. Germline CDR1 SSHAT, CDR2 FNYEAQ (reference sequence). The CDR3 DNA sequence: TGTGCTAGCAGCTTACTAGTGGGGCCAGATACGCAGTATTTT. Encoded protein: CASSLLVGPDTQYF.

The V call is TRBV7-3, the J call TRBJ1-5, with D unresolved. Per the germline V gene, CDR1 is SGHTA and CDR2 is FQGTGA. The CDR3 sequence is 11 residues long. Trimming stripped 2 bases from V and 7 bases from J, with 3 bases between. CDR3 loop: CASSLGQPQHF. DNA for the CDR3: TGTGCCAGCAGCTTAGGGCAGCCCCAGCATTTT.

This clone appeared once. This chain joins TRBV2 and TRBJ2-5; D perhaps matches TRBD1 (6 bases). Trimming took 6 bases from V and 2 from J, leaving 13 bases between them. The CDR3 covers 14 residues. Per germline, CDR1 SNHLY and CDR2 FYNNEI. CDR3: CASRWTEGQETQYF. The CDR3 DNA reads TGTGCCAGCAGATGGACAGAAGGTCAAGAGACCCAGTACTTC.

Regarding this clone: Given a much more abundant clone one base away, this may be a read error. This chain joins TRBV18 and TRBJ1-5; D is undetermined. From germline, CDR1 is KGHSH and CDR2 LQKENI. The CDR3 is made up of 13 amino acids. The ends were cut back, 2 bases at V and 2 bases at J, with 4 bases in the middle. The CDR3 coding sequence is TGTGCCAGCTCACCAGGGGGCAATCAGCCCCAGCATTTT. Protein: CASSPGGNQPQHF.

The V and J genes are TRBV5-4 and TRBJ2-1; 15 nucleotides line up with TRBD2. Germline CDR1 is SGHNT and CDR2 is YYREEE (reference sequence). The CDR3 contains 15 residues. V lost 2 bases to trimming and J lost 10 bases; unmatched junction nucleotides: 4. The CDR3 is CASSFGTSGRSEQFF. The CDR3 bases are TGTGCCAGCAGCTTCGGGACTAGCGGGAGGTCAGAGCAGTTCTTC.

The CDR3 spells CASSPQTGGSNQPQHF. CDR3 DNA sequence: TGTGCCAGCAGCCCTCAAACGGGGGGTAGCAATCAGCCCCAGCATTTT. This rearrangement joins TRBV6-6 to TRBJ1-5; possible D gene TRBD1, 5 bases. Germline-derived CDR1 and CDR2 are MNHNY and SVGAGI (reference sequence). This CDR3 comprises 16 residues. V shed 6 bases and J shed 0 bases, with 15 bases lying between them.